Below, 18 T cell receptor beta chains from the same sample are listed, as sequenced in a study of CDR3 diversity in severe acne. TCRdb itself ran the PCR reads through MiXCR, one entry per CDR3 protein. The sample yields about 98,000 distinct CDR3 sequences, 51% seen once. Sequencing was carried out using blood. These receptors all come from a male donor with acne.

This clonotype was detected only a few times. This chain uses TRBV5-6 with TRBJ2-3; D not certain. Germline V gene lookup returns CDR1 SGHDT and CDR2 YYEEEE. With 2 bases removed from V and 5 bases from J, the gap between germline ends came to 21 bases. This CDR3 comprises 17 residues. CDR3 coding DNA: TGTGCCAGCAGCTTAGGGTTCCTTGTGCCGGACGGAGATACGCAGTATTTT. Its translation is CASSLGFLVPDGDTQYF.

The chain has TRBV7-2 and TRBJ2-7, with TRBD2 matching 7 bases. The CDR3 sequence is 14 residues long. Germline trimming cut 6 bases from V and 2 bases from J; bases unmatched to any gene: 7. Germline lookup yields CDR1 SGHTA and CDR2 FQGNSA. The CDR3 reads CASSRGTTAYEQYF. CDR3 nucleotide sequence: TGTGCCAGCAGTCGCGGGACTACCGCCTACGAGCAGTACTTC.

This chain joins TRBV25-1 and TRBJ2-5; D is unresolved. The CDR3 is 14 amino acids. Trimming left V 6 bases short and J 2 bases short, with 13 bases between. Germline-derived CDR1 and CDR2 are MGHDK and SYGVNS. The CDR3 is CASSQSSRQETQYF. The CDR3 coding sequence is TGTGCCAGCAGCCAGAGCAGTAGGCAAGAGACCCAGTACTTC.

This clonotype was picked up many times. The chain combines TRBV20-1 with TRBJ2-3, with a possible D match to TRBD2 (5 bases). In germline, CDR1 is DFQATT, CDR2 SNEGSKA (reference sequence). The CDR3 extends over 12 amino acids. Deletions cut 3 bases from V and 2 bases from J, with 6 bases between. In DNA, the CDR3 is TGCAGTGCTAGTCGGGACACAGATACGCAGTATTTT. Its protein is CSASRDTDTQYF.

Here the CDR3 DNA reads TGCAGTGCTAGATCGGGGGACAATTACGAGCAGTACTTC. Its translation is CSARSGDNYEQYF. The rearrangement links TRBV20-1 to TRBJ2-7, with D perhaps given as TRBD1 or TRBD2 (6 bases each). CDR1 DFQATT and CDR2 SNEGSKA come from the germline V gene (reference sequence). V was trimmed by 2 bases and J by 4 bases, leaving 12 bases between them. This CDR3 comprises 13 residues.

The chain combines TRBV20-1 with TRBJ2-7, with TRBD2 matching 11 bases. CDR3 size: 14 residues. The V gene end was trimmed by 7 bases and the J gene end by 6 bases; junction bases not matched to a gene: 11. Germline CDR1 and CDR2: DFQATT and SNEGSKA (reference sequence). CDR3 nucleotides: TGCAGTGTTGCCTTGACTAGCGGGAACCGCGAGCAGTACTTC. It encodes CSVALTSGNREQYF.

This sequence joins TRBV29-1 and TRBJ1-1; D gene unclear. Germline assignment: CDR1 SQVTM and CDR2 ANQGSEA. This CDR3 has 15 amino acids. Between the trimmed V and J ends, which lost 2 bases and 5 bases, there was a span of 18 bases. DNA of the CDR3: TGCAGCGTTGAATCTTCGGCAGATCGGGGTACTGAAGCTTTCTTT. Its translation is CSVESSADRGTEAFF.

The J gene is TRBJ1-1, the V gene TRBV9; no firm D call. Germline V gene sequence: CDR1 SGDLS, CDR2 YYNGEE. V lost 0 bases to trimming and J lost 4 bases, with 13 bases between them. The CDR3 runs 15 residues. This CDR3 is CASSVGGKPGTEAFF. The CDR3 bases are TGTGCCAGCAGCGTAGGAGGTAAACCGGGCACTGAAGCTTTCTTT.

The chain couples TRBV7-9 to TRBJ1-5; no definite D call. V shed 2 bases and J shed 0 bases, with 5 bases lying between them. CDR3 length: 14 amino acids. Germline CDR1 reads SEHNR; CDR2 reads FQNEAQ (reference sequence). As DNA, the CDR3 is TGTGCCAGCAGCTTAACGGATAGCAATCAGCCCCAGCATTTT. This sequence encodes CASSLTDSNQPQHF.

This clonotype is medium-sized by share. The chain recombines TRBV20-1 with TRBJ2-1; 10 positions match TRBD2. The CDR3 is 17 residues long. Germline CDR1 and CDR2: DFQATT and SNEGSKA (reference sequence). V shed 1 base, J shed 4 bases, and the junction held 10 bases outside the gene matches. CDR3 bases: TGCAGTGCTAGAGGTCCCCGACTAGCGGGTGGGTACAATGAGCAGTTCTTC. As protein: CSARGPRLAGGYNEQFF.

CDR3 DNA sequence: TGCGCCAGCAGCCAAGAGCCTAGCCGGAACCGCGAGCAGTACTTC. Its protein product is CASSQEPSRNREQYF. V usage is TRBV4-3 and J usage is TRBJ2-7; D is perhaps TRBD2 (5 bases). In germline, CDR1 is LGHNA, CDR2 YSLEER. The CDR3 is made up of 15 amino acids. The ends were cut back, 0 bases at V and 6 bases at J, with 15 bases in the middle.

This clonotype was counted a few times. The rearrangement links TRBV7-2 to TRBJ2-2; D uncertain. Germline V gene data show CDR1 as SGHTA and CDR2 as FQGNSA. Trimming stripped 4 bases from V and 4 bases from J, with 19 bases between. The CDR3 extends over 17 amino acids. As DNA, the CDR3 is TGTGCCAGCAGCTACCCAGAGGTGTCTGGATTCACCGGGGAGCTGTTTTTT. Translating gives CASSYPEVSGFTGELFF.

The CDR3 region has the DNA TGTGCCATCAGTGAGCCCGGATTGTGGGGACAGGGGGCCTACGAGCAGTACTTC. This sequence encodes CAISEPGLWGQGAYEQYF. The chain joins TRBV10-3 to TRBJ2-7, with TRBD1 identical over 11 bases. The ends lost 2 bases at V and 2 bases at J; junction bases unmatched: 11. Germline CDR1 reads ENHRY; CDR2 reads SYGVKD. This CDR3 region has 18 residues.

This clonotype occurred a few times. The chain combines TRBV20-1 with TRBJ2-7; 11 nucleotides agree with TRBD1. In germline, CDR1 is DFQATT, CDR2 SNEGSKA (reference sequence). Germline trimming cut 3 bases from V and 2 bases from J; bases unmatched to any gene: 3. The CDR3 spans 14 residues. The CDR3 bases are TGCAGTGCTAGTAAGGGACAGGGGGCCTACGAGCAGTACTTC. It is translated as CSASKGQGAYEQYF.

Details on this clonotype: The junction differs from germline at one of its ends, possibly a read error. The DNA for the CDR3 is TGTGCCAGCAGCGACCCCGTTATGACTGAAGCTCTCTTT. This sequence encodes CASSDPVMTEALF. The chain links TRBV9 to TRBJ1-1; D is ambiguous. The CDR3 covers 13 residues. The germline gives CDR1 SGDLS, CDR2 YYNGEE.

This chain links TRBV9 with TRBJ2-3; D is uncertain. Between the trimmed V and J ends, which lost 0 bases and 6 bases, there was a span of 14 bases. CDR3 length: 15 amino acids. The germline CDR1 and CDR2 sequences are SGDLS and YYNGEE. The CDR3 DNA reads TGTGCCAGCAGCGTAGGATCGGGCCTCGTTGATACGCAGTATTTT. This translates into CASSVGSGLVDTQYF.

CDR3: CASSLRGDHLTDTQYF. DNA for the CDR3: TGTGCCAGCAGCCTGAGAGGGGACCACTTAACAGATACGCAGTATTTT. The gene calls are TRBV14 and TRBJ2-3; D is possibly TRBD1 or TRBD2 (5 bases each). Germline V gene lookup returns CDR1 SGHDN and CDR2 FVKESK. The length of the CDR3 is 16 residues. Trimming removed 4 bases at V and 3 bases at J, with 17 bases between.

This clonotype was picked up many times. The chain employs TRBV7-6 and TRBJ2-1, with TRBD2 matching over 14 bases. The germline V gene encodes CDR1 SGHVS and CDR2 FNYEAQ. The CDR3 consists of 17 residues. Trimming cost V 5 bases and J 6 bases; bases outside gene matches: 9. CDR3 nucleotide sequence: TGTGCCAGCAGCACCGGACTAGCGGGAGGTTGGCTCAATGAGCAGTTCTTC. Translating it yields CASSTGLAGGWLNEQFF.